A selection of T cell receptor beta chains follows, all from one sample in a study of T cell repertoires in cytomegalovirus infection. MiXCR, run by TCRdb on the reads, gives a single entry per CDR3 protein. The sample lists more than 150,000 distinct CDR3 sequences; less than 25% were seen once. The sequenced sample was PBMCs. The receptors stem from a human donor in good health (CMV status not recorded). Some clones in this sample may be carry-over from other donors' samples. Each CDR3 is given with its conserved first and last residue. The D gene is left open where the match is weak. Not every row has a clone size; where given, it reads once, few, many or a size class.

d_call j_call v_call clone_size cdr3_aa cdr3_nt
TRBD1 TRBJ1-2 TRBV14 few CASSQDVRGVGYTF TGTGCCAGCAGCCAAGACGTCAGGGGGGTTGGCTACACCTTC
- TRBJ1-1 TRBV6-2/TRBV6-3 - CASSYSGGAGTEAFF TGTGCCAGCAGTTACTCCGGGGGCGCCGGCACTGAAGCTTTCTTT
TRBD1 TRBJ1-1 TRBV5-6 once CASSMGSGTGGYTDAFF TGTGCCAGCAGCATGGGGTCCGGGACAGGGGGCTACACTGATGCTTTCTTT
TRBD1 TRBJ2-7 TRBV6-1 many CASSPGQGAYEQYF TGTGCCAGCAGTCCGGGACAGGGGGCATACGAGCAGTACTTC
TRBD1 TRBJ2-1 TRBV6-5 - CASSYVGTGVNEQFF TGTGCCAGCAGTTACGTTGGGACAGGGGTCAATGAGCAGTTCTTC
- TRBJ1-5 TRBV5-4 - CASSLPGQNQPQHF TGTGCCAGCAGCCTACCGGGCCAAAATCAGCCCCAGCATTTT
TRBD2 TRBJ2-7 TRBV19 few CASSSGLVAYEQYF TGTGCCAGTAGTTCGGGACTAGTTGCCTACGAGCAGTACTTC
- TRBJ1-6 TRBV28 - CASSPLQGQVAPLHF TGTGCCAGCAGTCCCCTACAGGGTCAAGTGGCACCCCTCCACTTT
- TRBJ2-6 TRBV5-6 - CASSFTASGANVLTF TGTGCCAGCAGCTTCACAGCCTCTGGGGCCAACGTCCTGACTTTC
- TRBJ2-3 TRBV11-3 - CASSFTAQTDTQYF TGTGCCAGCAGCTTCACAGCCCAAACAGATACGCAGTATTTT
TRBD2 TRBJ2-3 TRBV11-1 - CASSLRESGTDTQYF TGTGCCAGCAGCTTGCGGGAGAGTGGTACAGATACGCAGTATTTT
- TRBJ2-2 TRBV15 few CATFYTGELFF TGTGCCACCTTTTATACCGGGGAGCTGTTTTTT
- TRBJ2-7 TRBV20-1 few CSAPDYSYEQYF TGCAGTGCCCCGGACTACTCCTACGAGCAGTACTTC
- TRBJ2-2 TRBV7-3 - CASSLLYTGELFF TGTGCCAGCAGCCTCCTTTACACCGGGGAGCTGTTTTTT
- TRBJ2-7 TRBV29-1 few CSVGTRLSSYEQYF TGCAGCGTCGGGACAAGGTTAAGCTCCTACGAGCAGTACTTC
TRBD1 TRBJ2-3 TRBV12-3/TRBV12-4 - CASSSAGGARDTQYF TGTGCCAGCAGTTCAGCAGGGGGCGCACGGGATACGCAGTATTTT
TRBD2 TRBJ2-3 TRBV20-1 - CSASQQGGRPSNTQYF TGCAGTGCTAGCCAACAAGGCGGGAGGCCCTCAAATACGCAGTATTTT
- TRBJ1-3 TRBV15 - CATSRADSSGNTIYF TGTGCCACCAGCAGAGCGGACAGCTCTGGAAACACCATATATTTT
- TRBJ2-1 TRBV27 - CASSFVGNYNEQFF TGTGCCAGCAGTTTCGTAGGGAACTACAATGAGCAGTTCTTC
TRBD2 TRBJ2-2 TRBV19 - CASSIGLAGGRTGELFF TGTGCCAGTAGTATAGGGCTAGCGGGAGGACGAACCGGGGAGCTGTTTTTT
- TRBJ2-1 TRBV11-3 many CASSLETGEGNEQFF TGTGCCAGCAGCCTGGAGACAGGGGAGGGCAATGAGCAGTTCTTC
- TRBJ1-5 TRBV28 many CATEGSNQPQHF TGTGCCACCGAGGGTAGCAATCAGCCCCAGCATTTT
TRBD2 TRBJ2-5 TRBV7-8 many CASSLDLAGGDQETQYF TGTGCCAGCAGCTTAGACCTAGCGGGAGGGGACCAAGAGACCCAGTACTTC
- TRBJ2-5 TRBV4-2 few CASSQDSGGAGETQYF TGTGCCAGCAGCCAAGATTCGGGGGGCGCAGGAGAGACCCAGTACTTC
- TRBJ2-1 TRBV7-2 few CASSLAQGNNEQFF TGTGCCAGCAGCTTAGCGCAGGGGAACAATGAGCAGTTCTTC
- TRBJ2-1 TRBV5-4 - CASSKPGVEYNEQFF TGTGCCAGCAGCAAACCGGGAGTTGAATACAATGAGCAGTTCTTC
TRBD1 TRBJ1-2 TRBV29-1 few CSVGPTTGGGGYTF TGCAGCGTTGGCCCCACGACAGGGGGAGGTGGCTACACCTTC
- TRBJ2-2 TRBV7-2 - CASSVTSAGELFF TGTGCCAGCAGCGTAACTAGTGCCGGGGAGCTGTTTTTT
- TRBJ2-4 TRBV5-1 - CASSLPEPRLAKNIQYF TGCGCCAGCAGCTTGCCAGAACCCAGATTAGCCAAAAACATTCAGTACTTC
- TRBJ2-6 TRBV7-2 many CASSLVWGAGANVLTF TGTGCCAGCAGCTTAGTTTGGGGCGCTGGGGCCAACGTCCTGACTTTC
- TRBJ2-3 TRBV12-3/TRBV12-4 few CASSLGTGHTQYF TGTGCCAGCAGTCTTGGGACCGGGCATACGCAGTATTTT
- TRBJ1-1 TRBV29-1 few CSDRTVRGDTEAFF TGCAGCGACAGGACCGTTCGTGGGGACACTGAAGCTTTCTTT
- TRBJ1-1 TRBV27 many CASSFQGGRAFF TGTGCCAGCAGTTTTCAAGGGGGGAGGGCTTTCTTT
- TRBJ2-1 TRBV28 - CASSWVSPGGEQFF TGTGCCAGCAGTTGGGTTAGCCCTGGGGGGGAGCAGTTCTTC
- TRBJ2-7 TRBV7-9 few CASSEKTYEQYF TGTGCCAGCAGTGAAAAAACGTACGAGCAGTACTTC
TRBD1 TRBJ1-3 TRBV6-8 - CASSPRGSGGNTIYF TGTGCCAGCAGTCCCAGGGGGAGTGGTGGAAACACCATATATTTT
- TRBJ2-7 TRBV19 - CASSIPDTYEQYF TGTGCCAGTAGTATCCCAGACACCTACGAGCAGTACTTC